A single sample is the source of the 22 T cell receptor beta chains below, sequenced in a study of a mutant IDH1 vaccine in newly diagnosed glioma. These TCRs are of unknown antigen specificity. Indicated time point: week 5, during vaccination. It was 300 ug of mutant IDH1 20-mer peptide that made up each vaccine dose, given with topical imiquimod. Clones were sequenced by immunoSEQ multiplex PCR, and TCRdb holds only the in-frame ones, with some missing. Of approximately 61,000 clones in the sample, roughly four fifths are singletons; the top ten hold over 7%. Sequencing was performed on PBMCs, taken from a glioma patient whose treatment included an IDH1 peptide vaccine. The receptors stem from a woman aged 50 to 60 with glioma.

CDR3 bases: TGTGCCAGCAGGCGTTCGGTGGCTCACACAGATACGCAGTATTTT. Residues: CASRRSVAHTDTQYF. The chain is built from TRBV7-9 and TRBJ2-3; D is ambiguous. V gave up 6 bases and J gave up 2 bases, with 15 bases separating them. CDR1 is SEHNR, CDR2 FQNEAQ, per germline (reference sequence). The CDR3 extends over 15 amino acids. The complete variable domain, with remaining parts taken from reference TRBV7-9 and TRBJ2-3, reads DTGVSQNPRHKITKRGQNVTFRCDPISEHNRLYWYRQTLGQGPEFLTYFQNEAQLEKSRLLSDRFSAERPKGSFSTLEIQRTEQGDSAMYLCASRRSVAHTDTQYFGPGTRLTVL.

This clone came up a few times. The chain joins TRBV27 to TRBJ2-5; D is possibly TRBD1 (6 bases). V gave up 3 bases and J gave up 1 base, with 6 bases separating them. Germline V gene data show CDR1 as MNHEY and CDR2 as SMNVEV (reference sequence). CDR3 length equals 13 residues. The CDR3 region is CASSLDSQETQYF. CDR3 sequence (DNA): TGTGCCAGCAGTTTGGACAGCCAAGAGACCCAGTACTTC.

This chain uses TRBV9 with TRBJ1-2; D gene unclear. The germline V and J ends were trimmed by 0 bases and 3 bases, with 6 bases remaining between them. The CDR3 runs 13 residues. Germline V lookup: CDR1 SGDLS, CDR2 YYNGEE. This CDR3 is CASSVGQDYGYTF. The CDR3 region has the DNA TGTGCCAGCAGCGTAGGCCAGGACTATGGCTACACCTTC.

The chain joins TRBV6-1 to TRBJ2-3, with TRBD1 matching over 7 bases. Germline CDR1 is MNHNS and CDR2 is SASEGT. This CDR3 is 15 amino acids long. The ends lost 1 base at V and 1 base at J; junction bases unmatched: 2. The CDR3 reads CASSEGDRGTDTQYF. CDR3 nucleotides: TGTGCCAGCAGTGAAGGAGACAGGGGCACAGATACGCAGTATTTT.

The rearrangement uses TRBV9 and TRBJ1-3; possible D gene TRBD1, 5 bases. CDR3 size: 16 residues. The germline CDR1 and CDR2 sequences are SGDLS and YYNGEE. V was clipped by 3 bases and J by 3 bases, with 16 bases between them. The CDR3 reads CASSAHSGPNGNTIYF. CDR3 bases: TGTGCCAGCAGCGCACACTCGGGACCTAATGGAAACACCATATATTTT.

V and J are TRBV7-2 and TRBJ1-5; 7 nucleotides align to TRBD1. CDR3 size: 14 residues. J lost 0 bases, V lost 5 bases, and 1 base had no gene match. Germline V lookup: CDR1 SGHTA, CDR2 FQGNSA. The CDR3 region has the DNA TGTGCCAGCAGCCGGGACAGTAGCAATCAGCCCCAGCATTTT. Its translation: CASSRDSSNQPQHF. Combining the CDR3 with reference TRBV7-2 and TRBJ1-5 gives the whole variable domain GAGVSQSPSNKVTEKGKDVELRCDPISGHTALYWYRQSLGQGLEFLIYFQGNSAPDKSGLPSDRFSAERTGGSVSTLTIQRTQQEDSAVYLCASSRDSSNQPQHFGDGTRLSIL.

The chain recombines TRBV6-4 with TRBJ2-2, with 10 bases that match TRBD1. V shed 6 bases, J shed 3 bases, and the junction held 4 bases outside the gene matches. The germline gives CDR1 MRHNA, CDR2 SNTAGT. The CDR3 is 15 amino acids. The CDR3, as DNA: TGTGCCAGCAGCTCGGGACAGGGGCACACCGGGGAGCTGTTTTTT. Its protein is CASSSGQGHTGELFF.

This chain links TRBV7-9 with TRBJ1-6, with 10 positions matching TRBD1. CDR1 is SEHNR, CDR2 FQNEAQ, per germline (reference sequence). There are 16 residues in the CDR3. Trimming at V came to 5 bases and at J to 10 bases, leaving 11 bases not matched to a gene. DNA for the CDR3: TGTGCCAGCAGCGCGACAGGGGGCTCGATCTCCTCACCCCTCCACTTT. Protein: CASSATGGSISSPLHF.

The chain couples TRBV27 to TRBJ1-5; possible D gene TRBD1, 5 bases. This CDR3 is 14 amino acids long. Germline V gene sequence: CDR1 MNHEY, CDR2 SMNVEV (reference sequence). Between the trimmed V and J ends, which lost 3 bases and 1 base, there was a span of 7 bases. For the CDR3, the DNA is TGTGCCAGCAGTTTCGGGGACAGCAATCAGCCCCAGCATTTT. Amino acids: CASSFGDSNQPQHF.

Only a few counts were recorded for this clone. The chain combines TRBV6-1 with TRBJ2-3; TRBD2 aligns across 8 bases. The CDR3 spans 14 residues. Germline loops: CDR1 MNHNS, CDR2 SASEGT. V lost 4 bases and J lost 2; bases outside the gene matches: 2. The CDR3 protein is CASSGGLDTDTQYF. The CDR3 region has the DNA TGTGCCAGCAGTGGGGGACTAGACACAGATACGCAGTATTTT.

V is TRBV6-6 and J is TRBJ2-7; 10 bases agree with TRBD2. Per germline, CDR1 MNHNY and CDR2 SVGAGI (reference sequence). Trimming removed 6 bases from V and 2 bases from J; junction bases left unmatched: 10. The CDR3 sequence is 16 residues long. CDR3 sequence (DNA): TGTGCCAGCAGCCGCAGCGGGGGGGAAGGAGCCTACGAGCAGTACTTC. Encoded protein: CASSRSGGEGAYEQYF.

The CDR3 DNA follows: TGTGCCTGGAGCGATTCGGATACGCAGTATTTT. This translates into CAWSDSDTQYF. The chain uses TRBV30 and TRBJ2-3; no reliable D call. This CDR3 spans 11 amino acids. V was clipped by 3 bases and J by 6 bases, with 7 bases between them. CDR1 is GTSNPN, CDR2 SVGIG, per germline (reference sequence).

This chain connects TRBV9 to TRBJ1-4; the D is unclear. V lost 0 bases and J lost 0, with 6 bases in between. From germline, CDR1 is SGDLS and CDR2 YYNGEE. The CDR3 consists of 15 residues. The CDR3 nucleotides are TGTGCCAGCAGCGTAGCTGGTGCAACTAATGAAAAACTGTTTTTT. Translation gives CASSVAGATNEKLFF.

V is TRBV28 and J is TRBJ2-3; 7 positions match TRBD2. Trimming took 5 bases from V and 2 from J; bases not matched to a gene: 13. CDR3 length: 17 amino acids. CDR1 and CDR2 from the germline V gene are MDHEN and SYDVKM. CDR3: CASSPSFGLADTDTQYF. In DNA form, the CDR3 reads TGTGCCAGCAGTCCTAGTTTCGGGCTAGCGGACACAGATACGCAGTATTTT.

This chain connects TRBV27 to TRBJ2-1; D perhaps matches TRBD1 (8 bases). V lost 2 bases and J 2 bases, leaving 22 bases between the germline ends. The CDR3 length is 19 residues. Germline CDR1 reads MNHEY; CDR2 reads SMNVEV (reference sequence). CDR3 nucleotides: TGTGCCAGCAGTTTACCTACAGGGGGAGGGGGCAGGGCCTACAATGAGCAGTTCTTC. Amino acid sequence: CASSLPTGGGGRAYNEQFF.

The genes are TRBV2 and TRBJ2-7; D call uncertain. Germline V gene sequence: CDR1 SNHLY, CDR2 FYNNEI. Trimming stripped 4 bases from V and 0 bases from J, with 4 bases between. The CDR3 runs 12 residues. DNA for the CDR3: TGTGCCAGCAGTGGGGGCTCCTACGAGCAGTACTTC. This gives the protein CASSGGSYEQYF.

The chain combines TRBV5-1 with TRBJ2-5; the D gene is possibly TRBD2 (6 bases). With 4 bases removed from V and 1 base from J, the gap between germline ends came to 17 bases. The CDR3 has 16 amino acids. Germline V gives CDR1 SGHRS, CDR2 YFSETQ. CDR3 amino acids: CASSRGQGGRQETQYF. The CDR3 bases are TGCGCCAGCAGCAGAGGGCAGGGAGGCCGCCAAGAGACCCAGTACTTC. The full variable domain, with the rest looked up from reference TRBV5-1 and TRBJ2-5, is KAGVTQTPRYLIKTRGQQVTLSCSPISGHRSVSWYQQTPGQGLQFLFEYFSETQRNKGNFPGRFSGRQFSNSRSEMNVSTLELGDSALYLCASSRGQGGRQETQYFGPGTRLLVL.

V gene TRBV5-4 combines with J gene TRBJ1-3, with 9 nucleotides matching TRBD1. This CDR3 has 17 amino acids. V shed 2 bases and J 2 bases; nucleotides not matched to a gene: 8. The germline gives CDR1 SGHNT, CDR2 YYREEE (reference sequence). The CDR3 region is CASSFPGQGATGNTIYF. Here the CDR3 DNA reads TGTGCCAGCAGCTTTCCGGGACAGGGTGCAACTGGAAACACCATATATTTT.

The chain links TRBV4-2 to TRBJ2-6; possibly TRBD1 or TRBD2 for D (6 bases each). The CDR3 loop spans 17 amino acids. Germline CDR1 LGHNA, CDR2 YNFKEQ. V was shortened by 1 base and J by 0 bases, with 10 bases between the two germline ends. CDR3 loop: CASSQAGAYSGANVLTF. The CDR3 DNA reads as TGTGCCAGCAGCCAAGCGGGGGCTTACTCTGGGGCCAACGTCCTGACTTTC.

CDR3 in amino acids: CASSLGSGTGGTEAFF. CDR3 in DNA: TGTGCCAGCAGCTTAGGATCTGGGACAGGGGGCACTGAAGCTTTCTTT. This chain links TRBV7-9 with TRBJ1-1, with 11 nucleotides matching TRBD1. In germline, CDR1 is SEHNR, CDR2 FQNEAQ (reference sequence). There are 16 residues in the CDR3. V lost 1 base, J lost 4 bases, and 5 bases stayed unmatched. Drawing the rest from reference TRBV7-9 and TRBJ1-1, the complete variable domain is DTGVSQNPRHKITKRGQNVTFRCDPISEHNRLYWYRQTLGQGPEFLTYFQNEAQLEKSRLLSDRFSAERPKGSFSTLEIQRTEQGDSAMYLCASSLGSGTGGTEAFFGQGTRLTVV.

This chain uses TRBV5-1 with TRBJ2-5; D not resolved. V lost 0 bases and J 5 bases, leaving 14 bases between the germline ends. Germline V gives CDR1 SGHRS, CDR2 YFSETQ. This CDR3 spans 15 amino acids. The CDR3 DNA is TGCGCCAGCAGCTTGGATTTGGGGTTGGTGGAGACCCAGTACTTC. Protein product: CASSLDLGLVETQYF.

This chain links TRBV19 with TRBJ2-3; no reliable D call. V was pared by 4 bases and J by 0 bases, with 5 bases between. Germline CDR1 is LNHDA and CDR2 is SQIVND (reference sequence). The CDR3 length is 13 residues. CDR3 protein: CASSRSSTDTQYF. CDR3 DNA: TGTGCCAGTAGTAGAAGCAGCACAGATACGCAGTATTTT. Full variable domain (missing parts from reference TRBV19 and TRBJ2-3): DGGITQSPKYLFRKEGQNVTLSCEQNLNHDAMYWYRQDPGQGLRLIYYSQIVNDFQKGDIAEGYSVSREKKESFPLTVTSAQKNPTAFYLCASSRSSTDTQYFGPGTRLTVL.